The 4 T cell receptor beta chains in this list originate from one sample, sequenced in a study of T cell responses to AZD1222 COVID-19 vaccine. TCRdb keeps only in-frame clones here, not all; method: immunoSEQ multiplex PCR. Altogether 250,000 or so clones are present, approximately 95% being singletons, with the ten largest covering around 0.58%. Sequences were derived from peripheral blood, sampled on day 0 of AZD1222 vaccination. The receptor set was obtained from an adult in good health.

This clone was observed a handful of times. The junction departs from germline at one end; a sequencing error may be responsible. The chain employs TRBV28 and TRBJ2-7; no clear D gene. The germline V gene encodes CDR1 MDHEN and CDR2 SYDVKM. This CDR3 spans 12 amino acids. The DNA of the CDR3 is TGTGCCAGCAGCCTCCCCCTGGCGGAGCCGTACTTC. Its protein is CASSLPLAEPYF.

The rearrangement uses TRBV28 and TRBJ1-5; no clear D. Germline V CDR1 and CDR2: MDHEN, SYDVKM. Trimming removed 3 bases at V and 3 bases at J, with 12 bases between. This CDR3 contains 15 residues. In nucleotides, the CDR3 is TGTGCCAGCAGTTTCCGACCCGTAGACAATCAGCCCCAGCATTTT. Protein: CASSFRPVDNQPQHF.

This clone was detected a few times. The rearrangement links TRBV19 to TRBJ1-5; the match to TRBD1 covers 8 bases. V trimming: 7 bases; J trimming: 6 bases; junction bases outside the gene matches: 5. Germline CDR1 is LNHDA and CDR2 is SQIVND (reference sequence). This CDR3 has 13 amino acids. Here the CDR3 DNA reads TGTGCCAGTATAAGAGGGACAGGTCAGCCCCAGCATTTT. Translated: CASIRGTGQPQHF.

The rearrangement joins TRBV7-3 to TRBJ2-1; D is ambiguous. The CDR3 sequence is 16 residues long. Germline assignment: CDR1 SGHTA and CDR2 FQGTGA. Trimming shortened V by 4 bases and J by 4 bases, and 17 bases separated the two germline ends. CDR3 nucleotide sequence: TGTGCCAGCAGCTCCCTGTCCTTATCCTTGTACAATGAGCAGTTCTTC. It translates to CASSSLSLSLYNEQFF.